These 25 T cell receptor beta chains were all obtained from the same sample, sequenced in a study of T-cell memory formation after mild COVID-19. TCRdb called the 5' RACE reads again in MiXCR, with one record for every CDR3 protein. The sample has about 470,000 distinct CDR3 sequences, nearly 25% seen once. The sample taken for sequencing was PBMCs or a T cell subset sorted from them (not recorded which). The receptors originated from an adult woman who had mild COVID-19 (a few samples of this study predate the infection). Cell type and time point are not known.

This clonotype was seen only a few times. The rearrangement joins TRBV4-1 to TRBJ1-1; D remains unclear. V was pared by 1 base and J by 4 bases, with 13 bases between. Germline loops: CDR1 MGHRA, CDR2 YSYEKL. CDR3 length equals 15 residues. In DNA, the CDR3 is TGCGCCAGCAGCCAAGGGGGTGTCCGGGGCACTGAAGCTTTCTTT. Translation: CASSQGGVRGTEAFF.

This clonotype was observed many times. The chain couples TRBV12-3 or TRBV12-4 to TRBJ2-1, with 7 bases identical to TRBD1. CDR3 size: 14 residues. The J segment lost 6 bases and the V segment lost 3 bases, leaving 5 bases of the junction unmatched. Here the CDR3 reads CASSFWSGGNEQFF. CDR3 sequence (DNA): TGTGCCAGCAGTTTCTGGTCAGGGGGCAATGAGCAGTTCTTC.

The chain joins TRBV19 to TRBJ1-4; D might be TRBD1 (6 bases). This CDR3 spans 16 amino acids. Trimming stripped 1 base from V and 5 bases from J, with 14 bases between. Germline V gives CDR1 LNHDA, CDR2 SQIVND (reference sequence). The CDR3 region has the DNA TGTGCCAGTAGTATAGCTGCTCCAGGGGAGAATGAAAAACTGTTTTTT. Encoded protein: CASSIAAPGENEKLFF.

The CDR3 region has the DNA TGTGCCAGCAGCCAACTCGACACGACTCACTCCTACGAGCAGTACTTC. This encodes CASSQLDTTHSYEQYF. The chain links TRBV3-1 to TRBJ2-7; D is unresolved. The CDR3 runs to 16 residues. CDR1 and CDR2 (germline): LGHDT, YNNKEL (reference sequence). Trimming shortened V by 2 bases and J by 0 bases, and 14 bases separated the two germline ends.

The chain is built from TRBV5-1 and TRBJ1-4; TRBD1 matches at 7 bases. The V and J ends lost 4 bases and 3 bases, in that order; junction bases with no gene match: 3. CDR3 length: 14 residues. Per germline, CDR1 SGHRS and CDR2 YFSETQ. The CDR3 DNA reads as TGCGCCAGCAGCGGGGGACAGCCTAATGAAAAACTGTTTTTT. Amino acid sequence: CASSGGQPNEKLFF. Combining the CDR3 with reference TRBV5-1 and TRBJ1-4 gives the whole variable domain KAGVTQTPRYLIKTRGQQVTLSCSPISGHRSVSWYQQTPGQGLQFLFEYFSETQRNKGNFPGRFSGRQFSNSRSEMNVSTLELGDSALYLCASSGGQPNEKLFFGSGTQLSVL.

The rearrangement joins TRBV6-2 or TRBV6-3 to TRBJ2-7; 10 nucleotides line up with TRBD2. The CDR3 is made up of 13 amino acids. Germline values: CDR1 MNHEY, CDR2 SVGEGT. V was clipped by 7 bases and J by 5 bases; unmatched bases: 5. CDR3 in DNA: TGTGCCAGCACAGCGGGGGGGCTCGACGAGCAGTACTTC. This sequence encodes CASTAGGLDEQYF.

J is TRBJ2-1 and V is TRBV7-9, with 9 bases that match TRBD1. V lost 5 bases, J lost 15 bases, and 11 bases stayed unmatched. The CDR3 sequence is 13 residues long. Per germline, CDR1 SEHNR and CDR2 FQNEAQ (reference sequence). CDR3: CASSPGTGPYGFF. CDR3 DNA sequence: TGTGCCAGCAGCCCCGGGACAGGGCCGTATGGGTTCTTC.

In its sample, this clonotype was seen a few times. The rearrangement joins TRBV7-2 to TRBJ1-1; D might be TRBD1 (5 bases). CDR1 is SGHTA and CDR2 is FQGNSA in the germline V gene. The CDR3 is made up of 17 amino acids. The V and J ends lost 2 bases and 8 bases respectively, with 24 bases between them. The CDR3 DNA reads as TGTGCCAGCAGCTTATTCGGGCAGGGCTCCTCGAACTGGGAAGCTTTCTTT. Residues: CASSLFGQGSSNWEAFF.

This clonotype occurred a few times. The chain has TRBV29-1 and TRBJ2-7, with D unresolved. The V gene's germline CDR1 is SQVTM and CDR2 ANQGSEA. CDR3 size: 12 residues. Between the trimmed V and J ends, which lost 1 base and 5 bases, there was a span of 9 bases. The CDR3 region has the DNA TGCAGCGTTGAAGTTCGGGCAGACGAGCAGTACTTC. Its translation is CSVEVRADEQYF.

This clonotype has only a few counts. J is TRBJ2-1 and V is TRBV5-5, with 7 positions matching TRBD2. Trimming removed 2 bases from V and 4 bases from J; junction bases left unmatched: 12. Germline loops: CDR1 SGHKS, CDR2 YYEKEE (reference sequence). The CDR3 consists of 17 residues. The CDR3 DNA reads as TGTGCCAGCAGCTTTTTGGGACTACCAGGAGTGTACAATGAGCAGTTCTTC. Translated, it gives CASSFLGLPGVYNEQFF.

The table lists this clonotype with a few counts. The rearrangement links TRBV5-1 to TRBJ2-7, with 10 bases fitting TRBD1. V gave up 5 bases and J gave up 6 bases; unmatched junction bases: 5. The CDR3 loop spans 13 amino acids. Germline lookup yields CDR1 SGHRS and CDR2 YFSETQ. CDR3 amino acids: CASSSDRGLEQYF. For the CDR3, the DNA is TGCGCCAGCAGTTCCGACAGGGGGCTCGAGCAGTACTTC.

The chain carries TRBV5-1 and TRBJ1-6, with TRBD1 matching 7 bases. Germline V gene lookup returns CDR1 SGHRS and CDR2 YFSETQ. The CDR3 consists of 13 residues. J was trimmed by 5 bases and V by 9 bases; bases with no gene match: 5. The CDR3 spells CATRGTDNSPLHF. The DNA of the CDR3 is TGCGCCACCCGCGGGACAGATAATTCACCCCTCCACTTT.

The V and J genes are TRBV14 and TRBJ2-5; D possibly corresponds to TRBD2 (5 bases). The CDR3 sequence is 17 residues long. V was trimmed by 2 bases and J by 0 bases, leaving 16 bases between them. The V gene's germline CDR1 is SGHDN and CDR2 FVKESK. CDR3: CASSQPGLRKYQETQYF. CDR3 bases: TGTGCCAGCAGCCAACCCGGACTCCGAAAGTACCAAGAGACCCAGTACTTC.

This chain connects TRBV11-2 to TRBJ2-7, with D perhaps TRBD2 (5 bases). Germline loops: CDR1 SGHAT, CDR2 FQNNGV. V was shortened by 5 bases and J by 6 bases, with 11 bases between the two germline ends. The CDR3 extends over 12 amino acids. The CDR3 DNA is TGTGCCAGCAGCCCATACCGGGGCGAGCAGTACTTC. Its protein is CASSPYRGEQYF.

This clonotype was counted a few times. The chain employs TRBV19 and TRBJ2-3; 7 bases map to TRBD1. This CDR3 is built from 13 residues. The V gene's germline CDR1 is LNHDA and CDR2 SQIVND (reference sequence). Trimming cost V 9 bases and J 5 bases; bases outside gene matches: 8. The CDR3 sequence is CASCGRDRDTQYF. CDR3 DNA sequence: TGTGCCAGCTGTGGACGGGACAGAGATACGCAGTATTTT.

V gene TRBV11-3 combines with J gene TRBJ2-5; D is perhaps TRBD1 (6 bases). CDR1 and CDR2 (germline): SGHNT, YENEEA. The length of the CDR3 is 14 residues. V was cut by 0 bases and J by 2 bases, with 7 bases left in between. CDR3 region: CASSLDGQQETQYF. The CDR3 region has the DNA TGTGCCAGCAGCTTAGACGGACAGCAAGAGACCCAGTACTTC. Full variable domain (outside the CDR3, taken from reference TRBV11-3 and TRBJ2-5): EAGVVQSPRYKIIEKKQPVAFWCNPISGHNTLYWYLQNLGQGPELLIRYENEEAVDDSQLPKDRFSAERLKGVDSTLKIQPAELGDSAVYLCASSLDGQQETQYFGPGTRLLVL.

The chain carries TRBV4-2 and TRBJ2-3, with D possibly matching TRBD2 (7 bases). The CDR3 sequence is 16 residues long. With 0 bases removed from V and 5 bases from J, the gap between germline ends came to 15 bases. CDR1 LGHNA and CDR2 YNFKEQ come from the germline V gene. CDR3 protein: CASSQEFRGAGDTQYF. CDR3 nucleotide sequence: TGTGCCAGCAGCCAAGAATTCCGGGGGGCCGGAGATACGCAGTATTTT.

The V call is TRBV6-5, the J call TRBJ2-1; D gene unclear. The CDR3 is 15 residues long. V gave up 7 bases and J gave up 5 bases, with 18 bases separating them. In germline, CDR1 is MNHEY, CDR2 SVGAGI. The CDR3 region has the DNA TGTGCCAGCACTGTAATAAAGTCACCGAACAATGAGCAGTTCTTC. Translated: CASTVIKSPNNEQFF.

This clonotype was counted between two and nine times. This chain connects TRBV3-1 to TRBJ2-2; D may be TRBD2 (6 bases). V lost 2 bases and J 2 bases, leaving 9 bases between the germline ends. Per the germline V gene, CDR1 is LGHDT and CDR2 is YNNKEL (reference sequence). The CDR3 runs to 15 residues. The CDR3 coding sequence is TGTGCCAGCAGCCAACTCGGGGGAAACACCGGGGAGCTGTTTTTT. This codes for CASSQLGGNTGELFF.

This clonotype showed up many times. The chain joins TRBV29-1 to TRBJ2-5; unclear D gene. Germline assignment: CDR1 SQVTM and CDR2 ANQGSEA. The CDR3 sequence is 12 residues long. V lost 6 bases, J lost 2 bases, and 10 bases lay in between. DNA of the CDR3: TGCAGCGTGGCTAAGGGACAAGAGACCCAGTACTTC. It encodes CSVAKGQETQYF.

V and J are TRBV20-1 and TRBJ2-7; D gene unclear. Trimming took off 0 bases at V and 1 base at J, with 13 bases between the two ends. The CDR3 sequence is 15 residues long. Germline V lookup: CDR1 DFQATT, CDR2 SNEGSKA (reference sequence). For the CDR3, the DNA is TGCAGTGCTAGAGATTGGACGCAACCTTCCTACGAGCAGTACTTC. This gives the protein CSARDWTQPSYEQYF.

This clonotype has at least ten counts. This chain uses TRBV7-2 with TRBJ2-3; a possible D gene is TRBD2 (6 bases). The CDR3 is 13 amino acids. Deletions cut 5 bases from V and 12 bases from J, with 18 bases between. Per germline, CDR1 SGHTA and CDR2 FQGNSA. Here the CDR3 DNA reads TGTGCCAGCAGCCTGCAAAGAGGGACTGATCAGTATTTT. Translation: CASSLQRGTDQYF.

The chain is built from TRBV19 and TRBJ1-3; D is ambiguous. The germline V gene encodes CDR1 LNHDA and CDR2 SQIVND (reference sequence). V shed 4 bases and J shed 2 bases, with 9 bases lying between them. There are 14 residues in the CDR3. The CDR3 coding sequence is TGTGCCAGTAGTAGAATCACGGCTGGAAACACCATATATTTT. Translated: CASSRITAGNTIYF.

CDR3: CASIELGARTGELFF. The CDR3 region has the DNA TGTGCCAGCATCGAGCTCGGTGCCCGCACCGGGGAGCTGTTTTTT. The chain employs TRBV11-2 and TRBJ2-2, with unresolved D. CDR1 is SGHAT, CDR2 FQNNGV, per germline. V lost 7 bases and J 4 bases, leaving 16 bases between the germline ends. CDR3 length: 15 amino acids.

The CDR3 region has the DNA TGTGCCAGCAGCCAAGAGGCCTATGATGAAGCTTTCTTT. It translates to CASSQEAYDEAFF. The chain uses TRBV14 and TRBJ1-1; D remains unclear. This CDR3 has 13 amino acids. Trimming cost V 0 bases and J 7 bases, with 9 bases left between them. Germline V lookup: CDR1 SGHDN, CDR2 FVKESK.